These 25 T cell receptor beta chains share one sample of origin, sequenced in a study of blood T cells in healthy people across ages. A second PCR, run for about 7 to 12 cycles, used a sample-barcoded 5' primer plus a J-beta primer mix. TCRdb recomputed calls from the 5' RACE reads with MiXCR, one row per CDR3 protein. The data contain over 600,000 distinct CDR3 sequences, roughly 21% of them singletons. The source material was blood. The receptor set was obtained from a man aged 65-85 years in good health.

V is TRBV7-9 and J is TRBJ1-2; TRBD1 matches at 7 bases. V gave up 4 bases and J gave up 2 bases; unmatched junction bases: 4. CDR3 length: 14 amino acids. Germline-derived CDR1 and CDR2 are SEHNR and FQNEAQ (reference sequence). This chain's CDR3 is CASSYPGQNYGYTF. The CDR3 DNA follows: TGTGCCAGCAGCTACCCGGGACAGAACTATGGCTACACCTTC.

This clonotype has more than one count but fewer than ten. This chain uses TRBV19 with TRBJ1-5; the D gene is possibly TRBD1 (5 bases). The V gene's germline CDR1 is LNHDA and CDR2 SQIVND (reference sequence). CDR3 size: 15 residues. V dropped 4 bases and J dropped 4 bases, with 14 bases sitting between them. CDR3 loop: CASSTGGGLNQPQHF. The CDR3 DNA reads as TGTGCCAGTAGTACCGGGGGGGGGTTGAATCAGCCCCAGCATTTT.

The V call is TRBV11-2, the J call TRBJ2-1; the D is unclear. The CDR3 totals 15 residues. Germline V gene data show CDR1 as SGHAT and CDR2 as FQNNGV. The germline V and J ends were trimmed by 5 bases and 0 bases, with 11 bases remaining between them. CDR3 sequence (DNA): TGTGCCAGCAGCCCCGGCCCAGGCTCCTACAATGAGCAGTTCTTC. This codes for CASSPGPGSYNEQFF.

The genes are TRBV20-1 and TRBJ1-2, with 12 bases fitting TRBD1. The CDR3 spans 13 residues. The trim removed 2 bases at V and 8 bases at J, leaving 3 bases unmatched. Germline V CDR1 and CDR2: DFQATT, SNEGSKA (reference sequence). CDR3 coding DNA: TGCAGTGCTAGAACCGGGACAGGGGGCGGCTACACCTTC. This sequence encodes CSARTGTGGGYTF.

The table lists this clonotype with many counts. The gene calls are TRBV7-2 and TRBJ2-5; 8 nucleotides agree with TRBD2. The CDR3 is made up of 15 amino acids. The germline V gene has CDR1 SGHTA and CDR2 FQGNSA. With 1 base clipped from V and 2 bases from J, the junction kept 3 bases outside the gene matches. The DNA for the CDR3 is TGTGCCAGCAGCTTAGGGACTAGCCCACAAGAGACCCAGTACTTC. Translating gives CASSLGTSPQETQYF.

This clonotype appeared a few times. The rearrangement uses TRBV15 and TRBJ2-2; 9 bases agree with TRBD2. V was clipped by 3 bases and J by 4 bases; unmatched bases: 6. In germline, CDR1 is LNHNV, CDR2 YYDKDF (reference sequence). The CDR3 spans 16 residues. CDR3 sequence (DNA): TGTGCCACCAGCAGGCGTCTAGCGGGAACCACCGGGGAGCTGTTTTTT. Translated: CATSRRLAGTTGELFF. The full variable domain, rest sourced from reference TRBV15 and TRBJ2-2, is DAMVIQNPRYQVTQFGKPVTLSCSQTLNHNVMYWYQQKSSQAPKLLFHYYDKDFNNEADTPDNFQSRRPNTSFCFLDIRSPGLGDTAMYLCATSRRLAGTTGELFFGEGSRLTVL.

This clonotype has a handful of counts. The genes are TRBV25-1 and TRBJ2-2; 9 bases map to TRBD1. Germline CDR1 MGHDK, CDR2 SYGVNS. This CDR3 is 15 amino acids long. J gave up 4 bases and V 6 bases, and 6 bases lay outside the gene matches. CDR3 nucleotides: TGTGCCAGCAGATCCGGGACAGGGCCCACCGGGGAGCTGTTTTTT. Residues: CASRSGTGPTGELFF.

As DNA, the CDR3 is TGTGCCAGCGGGGGGGTTAGCGGGATTCAACACGAGCAGTACTTC. Its protein is CASGGVSGIQHEQYF. The genes are TRBV2 and TRBJ2-7, with TRBD2 identical over 8 bases. The CDR3 is 15 amino acids. The V segment lost 8 bases and the J segment 5 bases; nucleotides outside the gene matches: 14. Germline V lookup: CDR1 SNHLY, CDR2 FYNNEI. The whole variable domain, remainder taken from reference TRBV2 and TRBJ2-7, is EPEVTQTPSHQVTQMGQEVILRCVPISNHLYFYWYRQILGQKVEFLVSFYNNEISEKSEIFDDQFSVERPDGSNFTLKIRSTKLEDSAMYFCASGGVSGIQHEQYFGPGTRLTVT.

The chain links TRBV11-3 to TRBJ2-3; 12 nucleotides match TRBD1. The V segment lost 5 bases and the J segment 3 bases; nucleotides outside the gene matches: 3. CDR3 length: 15 residues. Germline V gives CDR1 SGHNT, CDR2 YENEEA. CDR3 residues: CASSEGQGATDTQYF. In DNA form, the CDR3 reads TGTGCCAGCAGCGAGGGACAGGGGGCAACAGATACGCAGTATTTT.

This clonotype came up a few times. The rearrangement uses TRBV20-1 and TRBJ1-4; 10 bases match TRBD1. Germline CDR1 is DFQATT and CDR2 is SNEGSKA (reference sequence). The ends lost 6 bases at V and 5 bases at J; junction bases unmatched: 6. The CDR3 length is 14 residues. This chain's CDR3 is CSATRTGGNEKLFF. For the CDR3, the DNA is TGCAGTGCCACCAGGACAGGGGGGAATGAAAAACTGTTTTTT.

J is TRBJ1-2 and V is TRBV3-1, with D perhaps TRBD1 (5 bases). Germline loops: CDR1 LGHDT, CDR2 YNNKEL (reference sequence). V was pared by 4 bases and J by 4 bases, with 16 bases between. This CDR3 is built from 15 residues. The CDR3 loop is CASSLLQGQTYGYTF. The CDR3 DNA is TGTGCCAGCAGCCTCCTCCAGGGCCAAACCTATGGCTACACCTTC.

This clonotype was detected only a few times. The rearrangement links TRBV7-2 to TRBJ2-1, with TRBD2 identical over 7 bases. From germline, CDR1 is SGHTA and CDR2 FQGNSA. CDR3 length: 16 residues. The junction had 4 bases not matched to a gene; V was cut back by 2 bases and J by 0 bases. The CDR3 DNA reads as TGTGCCAGCAGCTTACTAGCGGAGAGCTCCTACAATGAGCAGTTCTTC. This translates into CASSLLAESSYNEQFF.

The chain employs TRBV20-1 and TRBJ2-5; 8 nucleotides line up with TRBD1. TRBJ2-7 explains the end of the DNA better; the J call may be wrong. Germline-derived CDR1 and CDR2 are DFQATT and SNEGSKA (reference sequence). This CDR3 comprises 13 residues. Here the CDR3 reads CSAEGQGAYEQYF. Written as DNA, the CDR3 is TGCAGTGCTGAGGGGCAGGGGGCGTACGAGCAGTACTTC.

The rearrangement uses TRBV7-9 and TRBJ2-5; D gene uncertain. The J call may be incorrect, as the DNA end agrees better with TRBJ2-7. The CDR3 length is 12 residues. Germline CDR1 SEHNR, CDR2 FQNEAQ (reference sequence). The CDR3, as DNA: TGTGCCAGCAGCTTAGAATTTTCCGAGCAGTACTTC. Translated: CASSLEFSEQYF.

This clonotype has only a few counts. The chain couples TRBV20-1 to TRBJ2-1, with TRBD2 matching 16 bases. Germline V gene data show CDR1 as DFQATT and CDR2 as SNEGSKA (reference sequence). The CDR3 covers 18 residues. The V segment lost 0 bases and the J segment 2 bases; nucleotides outside the gene matches: 4. CDR3 DNA: TGCAGTGCTAGAGAGACCGGGACTAGCGGGAGGGCCTACAATGAGCAGTTCTTC. Its translation is CSARETGTSGRAYNEQFF.

This clonotype was picked up a small number of times. The V and J genes are TRBV20-1 and TRBJ2-7, with D uncertain. Deletions cut 4 bases from V and 2 bases from J, with 21 bases between. The CDR3 is 16 residues long. Per the germline V gene, CDR1 is DFQATT and CDR2 is SNEGSKA (reference sequence). In nucleotides, the CDR3 is TGCAGTGCTAAACGGGCCGAGGCTAGGGCCCCCTACGAGCAGTACTTC. Translating gives CSAKRAEARAPYEQYF.

This chain joins TRBV24-1 and TRBJ1-5; TRBD1 matches 7 bases. CDR1 is KGHDR and CDR2 is SFDVKD in the germline V gene. V shed 8 bases and J 4 bases; nucleotides not matched to a gene: 4. The length of the CDR3 is 13 residues. Here the CDR3 DNA reads TGTGCCACCAAGCACAGGGGTAATCAGCCCCAGCATTTT. Its protein is CATKHRGNQPQHF.

This clonotype has more than one count but fewer than ten. This chain uses TRBV7-2 with TRBJ1-1; 7 bases fit TRBD1. Germline CDR1 is SGHTA and CDR2 is FQGNSA. Losses at the gene ends were 5 bases for V and 1 base for J; bases not matched to a gene: 7. The CDR3 contains 15 residues. CDR3 region: CASSPQGTANTEAFF. The CDR3 DNA sequence: TGTGCCAGCAGCCCACAAGGGACAGCGAACACTGAAGCTTTCTTT.

This clonotype appeared many times. The chain couples TRBV7-9 to TRBJ1-4, with TRBD1 as a possible D gene (6 bases). The CDR3 is made up of 14 amino acids. V dropped 5 bases and J dropped 5 bases, with 12 bases sitting between them. Germline assignment: CDR1 SEHNR and CDR2 FQNEAQ (reference sequence). The CDR3: CASSLRTENEKLFF. The CDR3 region has the DNA TGTGCCAGCAGCCTCCGGACAGAAAATGAAAAACTGTTTTTT.

This clonotype was counted a few times. The chain uses TRBV7-9 and TRBJ2-2; D possibly matches TRBD1 or TRBD2 (5 bases each). The CDR3 consists of 15 residues. Germline CDR1 SEHNR, CDR2 FQNEAQ (reference sequence). Deletions cut 2 bases from V and 6 bases from J, with 13 bases between. CDR3 coding DNA: TGTGCCAGCAGCTTAACCCGGGACCCCCCCGGGGAGCTGTTTTTT. This codes for CASSLTRDPPGELFF.

This clonotype was seen more than once but under ten times. V is TRBV12-3 or TRBV12-4 and J is TRBJ2-2; 11 bases agree with TRBD2. CDR3 size: 19 residues. V lost 6 bases and J lost 5; bases outside the gene matches: 17. In DNA form, the CDR3 reads TGTGCCAGCAGCCGCCCGACAGGCGGGGTAGCGGGAGGGACCGGGGAGCTGTTTTTT. The encoded protein is CASSRPTGGVAGGTGELFF.

V gene TRBV20-1 combines with J gene TRBJ2-5; D uncertain. V gave up 6 bases and J gave up 0 bases, with 11 bases separating them. Per germline, CDR1 DFQATT and CDR2 SNEGSKA (reference sequence). CDR3 length equals 13 residues. The CDR3 here is CSAIQQYQETQYF. The CDR3 region has the DNA TGCAGTGCAATCCAGCAGTACCAAGAGACCCAGTACTTC.

This clonotype was seen at least ten times. The V gene is TRBV5-1, the J gene TRBJ2-3; D is possibly TRBD1 or TRBD2 (5 bases each). Trimming pared 6 bases from V and 2 bases from J, leaving 16 bases between. CDR3 length: 15 residues. CDR1 is SGHRS, CDR2 YFSETQ, per germline. CDR3 nucleotides: TGCGCCAGCACCAACGAGGGGCACGACACAGATACGCAGTATTTT. It translates to CASTNEGHDTDTQYF.

The table lists this clonotype with a few counts. The chain joins TRBV19 to TRBJ1-2; D gene uncertain. CDR1 LNHDA and CDR2 SQIVND come from the germline V gene (reference sequence). V was shortened by 5 bases and J by 5 bases, with 15 bases between the two germline ends. The CDR3 runs 14 residues. The CDR3 protein is CASSPPQALYGYTF. The CDR3 DNA reads as TGTGCCAGTAGTCCCCCCCAGGCGTTATATGGCTACACCTTC.

This chain uses TRBV7-9 with TRBJ2-5; D unresolved. Gene TRBJ2-1 matches the end of the DNA better, so the J call may be wrong. In germline, CDR1 is SEHNR, CDR2 FQNEAQ (reference sequence). This CDR3 has 10 residues. CDR3 bases: TGTGCCAGTTATAAGGGTGAGCAGTTCTTC. This gives the protein CASYKGEQFF.